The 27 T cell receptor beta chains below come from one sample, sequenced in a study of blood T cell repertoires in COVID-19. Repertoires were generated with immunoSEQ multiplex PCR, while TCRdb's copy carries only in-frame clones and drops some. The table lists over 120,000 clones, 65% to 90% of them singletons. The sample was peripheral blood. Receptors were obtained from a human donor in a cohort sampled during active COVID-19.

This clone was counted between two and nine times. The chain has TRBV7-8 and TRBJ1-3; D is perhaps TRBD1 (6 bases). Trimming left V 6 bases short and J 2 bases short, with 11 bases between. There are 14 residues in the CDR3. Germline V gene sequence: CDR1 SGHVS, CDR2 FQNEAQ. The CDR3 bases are TGTGCCAGCAGTTCAGGGGTGACTGGAAACACCATATATTTT. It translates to CASSSGVTGNTIYF.

CDR3 region: CASASGSLNEQFF. DNA for the CDR3: TGTGCCAGTGCTAGCGGGAGTCTAAATGAGCAGTTCTTC. This chain connects TRBV3-1 (or the pseudogene TRBV3-2) to TRBJ2-1; 10 bases match TRBD2. V dropped 9 bases and J dropped 7; count of bases not matched to a gene: 6. Germline loops: CDR1 LGHDT, CDR2 YNNKEL (reference sequence). The length of the CDR3 is 13 residues.

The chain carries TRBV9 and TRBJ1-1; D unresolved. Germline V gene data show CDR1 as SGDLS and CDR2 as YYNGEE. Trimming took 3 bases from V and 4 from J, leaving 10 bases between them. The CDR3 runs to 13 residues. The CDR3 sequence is CASSADFSTEAFF. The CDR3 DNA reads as TGTGCCAGCAGCGCCGACTTCTCCACTGAAGCTTTCTTT.

CDR3 residues: CASSSRDRDQTQYF. CDR3 DNA sequence: TGTGCCAGCAGCTCCCGGGACAGGGATCAGACCCAGTACTTC. The chain joins TRBV7-9 to TRBJ2-5; TRBD1 agrees at 9 bases. The germline gives CDR1 SEHNR, CDR2 FQNEAQ (reference sequence). The CDR3 contains 14 residues. The V gene end was trimmed by 4 bases and the J gene end by 6 bases; junction bases not matched to a gene: 6.

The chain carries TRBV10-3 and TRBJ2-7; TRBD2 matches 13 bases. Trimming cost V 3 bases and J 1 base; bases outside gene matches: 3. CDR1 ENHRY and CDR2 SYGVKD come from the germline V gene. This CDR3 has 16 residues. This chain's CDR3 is CAISEGLAGASYEQYF. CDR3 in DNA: TGTGCCATCAGTGAAGGACTAGCGGGAGCATCCTACGAGCAGTACTTC.

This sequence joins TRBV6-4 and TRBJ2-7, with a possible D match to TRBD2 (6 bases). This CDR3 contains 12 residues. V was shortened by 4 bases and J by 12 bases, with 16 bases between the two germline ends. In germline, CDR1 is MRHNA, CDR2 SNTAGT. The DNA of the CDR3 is TGTGCCAGCAGTGGTTTACTGCCGGAGGGGTACTTC. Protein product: CASSGLLPEGYF.

CDR3 amino acids: CASSSAGGPPGELFF. The DNA for the CDR3 is TGTGCCAGCAGTTCAGCGGGAGGGCCTCCCGGGGAGCTGTTTTTT. The V gene is TRBV28, the J gene TRBJ2-2; 10 bases are a match to TRBD2. Germline V gene lookup returns CDR1 MDHEN and CDR2 SYDVKM. The CDR3 spans 15 residues. V lost 4 bases and J lost 6; bases outside the gene matches: 5.

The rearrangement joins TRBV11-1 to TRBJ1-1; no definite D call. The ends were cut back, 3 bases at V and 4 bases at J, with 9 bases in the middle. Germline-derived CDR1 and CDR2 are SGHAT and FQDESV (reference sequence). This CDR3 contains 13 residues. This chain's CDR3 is CASSLVVATEAFF. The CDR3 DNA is TGTGCCAGCAGCTTGGTGGTGGCCACTGAAGCTTTCTTT.

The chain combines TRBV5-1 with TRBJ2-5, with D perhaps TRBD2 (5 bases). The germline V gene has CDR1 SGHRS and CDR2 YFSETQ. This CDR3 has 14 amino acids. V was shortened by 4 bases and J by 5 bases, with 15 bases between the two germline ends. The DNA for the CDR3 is TGCGCCAGCAGCGTGGTCGGGGAATGGGAGACCCAGTACTTC. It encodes CASSVVGEWETQYF.

The CDR3 coding sequence is TGTGCCAGCAGTGACTCGATGCCGACCGGGGGGCCGCAGTTCTTC. This translates into CASSDSMPTGGPQFF. This chain uses TRBV6-4 with TRBJ2-1; tentative D call: TRBD2 (7 bases). In germline, CDR1 is MRHNA, CDR2 SNTAGT. Trimming left V 0 bases short and J 12 bases short, with 18 bases between. This CDR3 spans 15 amino acids.

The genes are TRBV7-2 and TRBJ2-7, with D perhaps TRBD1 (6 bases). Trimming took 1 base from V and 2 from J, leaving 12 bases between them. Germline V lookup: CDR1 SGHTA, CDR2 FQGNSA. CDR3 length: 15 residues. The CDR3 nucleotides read TGTGCCAGCAGCTTAGTGGGACATGATACCTACGAGCAGTACTTC. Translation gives CASSLVGHDTYEQYF. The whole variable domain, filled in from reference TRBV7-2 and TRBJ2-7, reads GAGVSQSPSNKVTEKGKDVELRCDPISGHTALYWYRQSLGQGLEFLIYFQGNSAPDKSGLPSDRFSAERTGGSVSTLTIQRTQQEDSAVYLCASSLVGHDTYEQYFGPGTRLTVT.

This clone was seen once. CDR3 sequence reads: CATSPGFLRHAAYEQYF. Here the CDR3 DNA reads TGTGCCACCTCCCCGGGGTTTCTTCGTCATGCCGCCTACGAGCAGTACTTC. The V gene is TRBV19, the J gene TRBJ2-7, with D maybe TRBD2 (5 bases). Germline V gene lookup returns CDR1 LNHDA and CDR2 SQIVND (reference sequence). CDR3 length: 17 residues. V lost 10 bases to trimming and J lost 2 bases, with 27 bases between them.

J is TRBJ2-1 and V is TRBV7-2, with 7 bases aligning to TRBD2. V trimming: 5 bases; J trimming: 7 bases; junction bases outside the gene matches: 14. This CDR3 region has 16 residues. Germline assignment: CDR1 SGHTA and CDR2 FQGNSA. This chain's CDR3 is CASSKTSLTGVNEQFF. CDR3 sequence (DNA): TGTGCCAGCAGCAAGACTAGCTTAACGGGTGTGAATGAGCAGTTCTTC.

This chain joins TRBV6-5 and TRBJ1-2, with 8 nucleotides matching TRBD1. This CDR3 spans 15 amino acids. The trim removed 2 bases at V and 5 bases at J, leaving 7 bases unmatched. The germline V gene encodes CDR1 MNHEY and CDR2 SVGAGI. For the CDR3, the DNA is TGTGCCAGCAGTTACCAGGGGGCTATAGGGTATGGCTACACCTTC. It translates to CASSYQGAIGYGYTF.

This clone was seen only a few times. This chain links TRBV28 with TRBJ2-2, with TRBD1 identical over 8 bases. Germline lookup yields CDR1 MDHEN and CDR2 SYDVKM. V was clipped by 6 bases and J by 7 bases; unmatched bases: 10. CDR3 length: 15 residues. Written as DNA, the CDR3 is TGTGCCAGCAGCCCGGACAGGGCGTTGATCGGGGAGCTGTTTTTT. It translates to CASSPDRALIGELFF.

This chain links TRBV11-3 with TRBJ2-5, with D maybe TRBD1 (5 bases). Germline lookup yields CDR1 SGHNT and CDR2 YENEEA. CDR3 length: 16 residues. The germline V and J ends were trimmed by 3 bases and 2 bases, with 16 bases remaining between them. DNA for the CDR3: TGTGCCAGCAGCTTGGGGCGTGGTGCGAGGCAAGAGACCCAGTACTTC. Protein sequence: CASSLGRGARQETQYF.

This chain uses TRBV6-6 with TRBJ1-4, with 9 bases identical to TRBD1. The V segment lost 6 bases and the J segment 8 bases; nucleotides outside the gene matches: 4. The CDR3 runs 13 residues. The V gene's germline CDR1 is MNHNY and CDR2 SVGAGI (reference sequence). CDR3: CASRRDRDEKLFF. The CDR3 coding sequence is TGTGCCAGCAGGCGGGACAGGGACGAAAAACTGTTTTTT.

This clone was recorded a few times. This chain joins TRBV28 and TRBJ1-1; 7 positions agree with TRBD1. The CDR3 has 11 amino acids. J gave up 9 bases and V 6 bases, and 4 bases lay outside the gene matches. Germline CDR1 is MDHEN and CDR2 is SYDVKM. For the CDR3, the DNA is TGTGCCAGCAGCGAACAGGGGAAAGCTTTCTTT. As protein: CASSEQGKAFF.

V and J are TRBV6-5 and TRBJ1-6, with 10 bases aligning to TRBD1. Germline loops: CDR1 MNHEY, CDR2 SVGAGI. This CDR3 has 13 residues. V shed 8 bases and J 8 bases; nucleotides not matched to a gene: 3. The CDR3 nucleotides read TGTGCCAGCCGGGACAGGGGATATTCACCCCTCCACTTT. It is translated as CASRDRGYSPLHF.

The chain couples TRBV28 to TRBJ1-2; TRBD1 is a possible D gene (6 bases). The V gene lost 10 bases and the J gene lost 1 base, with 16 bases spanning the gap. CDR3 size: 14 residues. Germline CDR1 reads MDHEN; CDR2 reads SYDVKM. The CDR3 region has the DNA TGTGCCACCTCGGGGGGCCCCAATAACTATGGCTACACCTTC. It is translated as CATSGGPNNYGYTF.

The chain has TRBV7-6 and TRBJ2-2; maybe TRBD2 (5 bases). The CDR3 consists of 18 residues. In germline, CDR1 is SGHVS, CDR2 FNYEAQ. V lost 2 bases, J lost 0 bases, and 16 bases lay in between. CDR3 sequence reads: CASSLFVVGSANTGELFF. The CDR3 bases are TGTGCCAGCAGCTTATTTGTGGTGGGGAGCGCGAACACCGGGGAGCTGTTTTTT.

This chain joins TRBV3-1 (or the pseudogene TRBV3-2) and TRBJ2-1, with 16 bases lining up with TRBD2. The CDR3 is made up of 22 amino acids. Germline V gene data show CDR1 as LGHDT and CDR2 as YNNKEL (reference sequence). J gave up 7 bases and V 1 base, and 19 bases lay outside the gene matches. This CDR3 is CASSQGAINTGTSGRANNEQFF. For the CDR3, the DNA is TGTGCCAGCAGCCAAGGAGCTATTAATACCGGGACTAGCGGGAGGGCCAATAATGAGCAGTTCTTC.

The CDR3 DNA reads TGCGCCAGCAGCCAAGCGGGACTACGAGGGGTTAACATTCAGTACTTC. Translated, it gives CASSQAGLRGVNIQYF. The V call is TRBV5-1, the J call TRBJ2-4, with 7 positions matching TRBD2. The V gene end was trimmed by 4 bases and the J gene end by 7 bases; junction bases not matched to a gene: 14. Germline lookup yields CDR1 SGHRS and CDR2 YFSETQ. This CDR3 comprises 16 residues.

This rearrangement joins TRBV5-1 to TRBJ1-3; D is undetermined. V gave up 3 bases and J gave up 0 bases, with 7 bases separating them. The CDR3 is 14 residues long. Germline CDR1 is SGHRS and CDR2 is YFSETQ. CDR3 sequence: CASSSDFSGNTIYF. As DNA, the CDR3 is TGCGCCAGCAGCTCAGACTTCTCTGGAAACACCATATATTTT. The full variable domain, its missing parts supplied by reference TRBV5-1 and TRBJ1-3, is KAGVTQTPRYLIKTRGQQVTLSCSPISGHRSVSWYQQTPGQGLQFLFEYFSETQRNKGNFPGRFSGRQFSNSRSEMNVSTLELGDSALYLCASSSDFSGNTIYFGEGSWLTVV.

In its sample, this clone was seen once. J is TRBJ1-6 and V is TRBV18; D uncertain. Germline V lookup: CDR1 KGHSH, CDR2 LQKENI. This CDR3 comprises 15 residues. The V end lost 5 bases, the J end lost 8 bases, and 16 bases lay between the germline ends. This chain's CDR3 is CASSDSPPLHSPLHF. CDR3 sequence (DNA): TGTGCCAGCTCAGACTCACCACCCCTCCATTCACCCCTCCACTTT.

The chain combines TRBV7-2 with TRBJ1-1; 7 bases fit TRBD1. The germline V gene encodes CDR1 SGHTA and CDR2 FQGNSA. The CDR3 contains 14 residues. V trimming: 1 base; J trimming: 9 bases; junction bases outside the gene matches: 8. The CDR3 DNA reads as TGTGCCAGCAGCTTAGGACAGGGCCTAGGGAAAGCTTTCTTT. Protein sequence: CASSLGQGLGKAFF.

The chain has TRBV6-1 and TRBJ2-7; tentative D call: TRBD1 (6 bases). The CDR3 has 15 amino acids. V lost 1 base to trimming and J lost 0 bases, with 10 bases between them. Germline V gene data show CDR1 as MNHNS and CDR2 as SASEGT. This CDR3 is CASSEGWGLSYEQYF. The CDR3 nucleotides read TGTGCCAGCAGTGAAGGGTGGGGGCTCTCCTACGAGCAGTACTTC.